The 8 T cell receptor beta chains below all came from one sample that was sequenced in a study of shared clonotypes between healthy human individuals. The protocol was immunoSEQ multiplex PCR, while the TCRdb copy is restricted to in-frame clones and leaves out a portion. Among some 2.4 million clones, approximately 93% were seen once, and the ten largest hold 0.36%. Sequencing was carried out using naive CD4+ T cells from PBMCs. Subset given: CD45RA+ positively selected. These receptors were collected from a man between 18 and 29 years old in good health. Some clones in this sample may be carry-over from other donors' samples.

Notes on this clone: This specimen includes other DNA sequences encoding the same CDR3. The chain joins TRBV7-9 to TRBJ2-3; 10 bases align to TRBD2. Germline V CDR1 and CDR2: SEHNR, FQNEAQ (reference sequence). V lost 2 bases to trimming and J lost 5 bases; unmatched junction nucleotides: 7. The CDR3 covers 16 residues. The CDR3 region has the DNA TGTGCCAGCAGCTTATCGCTAGCGGGAGTTATAGATACGCAGTATTTT. It codes for CASSLSLAGVIDTQYF.

The V gene is TRBV14, the J gene TRBJ1-2; D is possibly TRBD1 (5 bases). Germline-derived CDR1 and CDR2 are SGHDN and FVKESK. V dropped 3 bases and J dropped 1 base, with 9 bases sitting between them. CDR3 length: 14 amino acids. The CDR3 coding sequence is TGTGCCAGCAGCCAGACAGTCCGTAACTATGGCTACACCTTC. This translates into CASSQTVRNYGYTF.

The chain has TRBV5-4 and TRBJ2-4, with D possibly being TRBD1 or TRBD2 (6 bases each). The V end lost 2 bases, the J end lost 1 base, and 13 bases lay between the germline ends. CDR1 SGHNT and CDR2 YYREEE come from the germline V gene (reference sequence). The CDR3 runs to 16 residues. The CDR3: CASSLNREAAKNIQYF. CDR3 in DNA: TGTGCCAGCAGCTTAAACAGGGAGGCGGCCAAAAACATTCAGTACTTC.

The V and J genes are TRBV18 and TRBJ2-7; 10 bases are a match to TRBD1. Germline V gene data show CDR1 as KGHSH and CDR2 as LQKENI. This CDR3 is 15 amino acids long. V gave up 0 bases and J gave up 3 bases; unmatched junction bases: 2. CDR3 in amino acids: CASSPPGQGYYEQYF. CDR3 nucleotide sequence: TGTGCCAGCTCACCACCGGGACAGGGGTACTACGAGCAGTACTTC.

The chain is built from TRBV5-1 and TRBJ2-5; 7 bases fit TRBD2. CDR3 length: 16 residues. Per the germline V gene, CDR1 is SGHRS and CDR2 is YFSETQ. The V gene end was trimmed by 0 bases and the J gene end by 1 base; junction bases not matched to a gene: 6. The chain's CDR3 is CASSLAPAGSQETQYF. The CDR3 bases are TGCGCCAGCAGCTTGGCCCCAGCGGGAAGCCAAGAGACCCAGTACTTC.

The V gene is TRBV5-6, the J gene TRBJ2-5, with 11 bases aligning to TRBD1. The ends lost 5 bases at V and 0 bases at J; junction bases unmatched: 3. The germline gives CDR1 SGHDT, CDR2 YYEEEE. The CDR3 contains 15 residues. Written as DNA, the CDR3 is TGTGCCAGCAGTGCGGGACAGGGGGACCAAGAGACCCAGTACTTC. Protein product: CASSAGQGDQETQYF.

This clone was observed once. The chain has TRBV19 and TRBJ2-1, with D maybe TRBD2 (6 bases). The germline V gene encodes CDR1 LNHDA and CDR2 SQIVND (reference sequence). The CDR3 runs 14 residues. With 3 bases removed from V and 9 bases from J, the gap between germline ends came to 15 bases. CDR3 residues: CASSIKGGIGEQFF. The DNA for the CDR3 is TGTGCCAGTAGTATTAAGGGCGGGATTGGTGAGCAGTTCTTC.

The chain carries TRBV30 and TRBJ2-3; possible D gene TRBD1, 5 bases. The CDR3 consists of 14 residues. Germline CDR1 and CDR2: GTSNPN and SVGIG (reference sequence). Trimming removed 0 bases at V and 4 bases at J, with 11 bases between. Here the CDR3 DNA reads TGTGCCTGGAGTGTAGGGGTGGGGCCAGATACGCAGTATTTT. It yields the protein CAWSVGVGPDTQYF.